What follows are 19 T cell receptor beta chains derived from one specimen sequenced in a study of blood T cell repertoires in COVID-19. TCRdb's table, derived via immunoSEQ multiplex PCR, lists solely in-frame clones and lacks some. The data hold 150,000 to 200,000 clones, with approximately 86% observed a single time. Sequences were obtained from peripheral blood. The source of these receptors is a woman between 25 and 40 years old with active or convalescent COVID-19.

The CDR3 DNA is TGTGCCAGCAGTGAAAGAGCTGGTTTCGCGCGCCTAGGCTACACCTTC. It yields the protein CASSERAGFARLGYTF. The chain combines TRBV6-1 with TRBJ1-2; D gene ambiguous. Trimming cost V 2 bases and J 8 bases, with 21 bases left between them. Germline CDR1 and CDR2: MNHNS and SASEGT. CDR3 length: 16 residues.

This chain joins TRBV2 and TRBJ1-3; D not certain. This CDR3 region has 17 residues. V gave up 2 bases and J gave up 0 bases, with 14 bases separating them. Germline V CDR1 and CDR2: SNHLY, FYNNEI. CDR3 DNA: TGTGCCAGCAGTGAACAATTGGCCGTCAACTCTGGAAACACCATATATTTT. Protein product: CASSEQLAVNSGNTIYF.

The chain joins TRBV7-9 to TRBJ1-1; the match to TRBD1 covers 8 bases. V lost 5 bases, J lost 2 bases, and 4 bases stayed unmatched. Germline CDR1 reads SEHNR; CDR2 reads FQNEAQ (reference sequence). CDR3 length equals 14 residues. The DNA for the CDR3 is TGTGCCAGCAGCCCCGGACAGGGTAACACTGAAGCTTTCTTT. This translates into CASSPGQGNTEAFF.

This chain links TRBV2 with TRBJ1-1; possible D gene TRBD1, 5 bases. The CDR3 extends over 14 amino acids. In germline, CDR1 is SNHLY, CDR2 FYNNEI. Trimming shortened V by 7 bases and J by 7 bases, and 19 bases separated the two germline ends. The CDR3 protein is CASNYDLGHVEAFF. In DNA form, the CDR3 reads TGTGCCAGCAACTACGACCTCGGACACGTTGAAGCTTTCTTT.

The CDR3 sequence: CASSPFGGASNEQFF. DNA for the CDR3: TGTGCCAGTAGTCCGTTCGGGGGGGCCTCCAATGAGCAGTTCTTC. V usage is TRBV19 and J usage is TRBJ2-1; TRBD2 matches 8 bases. CDR1 and CDR2 (germline): LNHDA, SQIVND (reference sequence). V gave up 5 bases and J gave up 6 bases; unmatched junction bases: 9. CDR3 size: 15 residues.

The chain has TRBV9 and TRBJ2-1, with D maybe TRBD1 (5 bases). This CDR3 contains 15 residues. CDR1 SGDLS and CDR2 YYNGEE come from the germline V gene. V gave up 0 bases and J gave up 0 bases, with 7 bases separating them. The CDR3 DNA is TGTGCCAGCAGCGTAGTTGGGGCCTCCTACAATGAGCAGTTCTTC. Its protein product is CASSVVGASYNEQFF.

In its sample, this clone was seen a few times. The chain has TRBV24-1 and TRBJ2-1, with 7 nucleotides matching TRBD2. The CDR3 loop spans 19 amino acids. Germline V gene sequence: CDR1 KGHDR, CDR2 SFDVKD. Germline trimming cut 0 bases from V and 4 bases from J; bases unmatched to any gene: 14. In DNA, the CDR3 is TGTGCCACCAGTGATTTGCAGCCGTCTAGCGGAAGAGGTTACAATGAGCAGTTCTTC. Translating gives CATSDLQPSSGRGYNEQFF.

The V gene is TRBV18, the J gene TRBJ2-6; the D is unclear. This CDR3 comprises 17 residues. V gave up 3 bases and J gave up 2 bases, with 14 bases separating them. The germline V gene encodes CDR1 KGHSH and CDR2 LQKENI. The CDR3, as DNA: TGTGCCAGCTCACCCCAGGCTTCGGCGACTGGGGCCAACGTCCTGACTTTC. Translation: CASSPQASATGANVLTF.

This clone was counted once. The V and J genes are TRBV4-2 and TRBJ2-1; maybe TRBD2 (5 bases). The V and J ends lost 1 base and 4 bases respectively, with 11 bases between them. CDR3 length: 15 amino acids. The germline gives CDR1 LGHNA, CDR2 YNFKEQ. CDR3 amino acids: CASSQVTSAYNEQFF. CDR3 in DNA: TGTGCCAGCAGCCAAGTAACTAGTGCTTACAATGAGCAGTTCTTC.

CDR3 sequence (DNA): TGCGCCAGCAGCCCCGGACAGGTTAGCAATCAGCCCCAGCATTTT. Protein sequence: CASSPGQVSNQPQHF. J is TRBJ1-5 and V is TRBV5-1; 7 positions match TRBD1. The germline V gene encodes CDR1 SGHRS and CDR2 YFSETQ. This CDR3 region has 15 residues. V lost 4 bases to trimming and J lost 0 bases; unmatched junction nucleotides: 4.

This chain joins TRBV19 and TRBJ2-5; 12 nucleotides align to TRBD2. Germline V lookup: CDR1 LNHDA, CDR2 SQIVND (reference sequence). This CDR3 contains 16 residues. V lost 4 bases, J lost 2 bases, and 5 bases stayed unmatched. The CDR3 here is CASSTSGRVGQETQYF. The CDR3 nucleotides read TGTGCCAGTAGTACTAGCGGGAGGGTGGGGCAAGAGACCCAGTACTTC.

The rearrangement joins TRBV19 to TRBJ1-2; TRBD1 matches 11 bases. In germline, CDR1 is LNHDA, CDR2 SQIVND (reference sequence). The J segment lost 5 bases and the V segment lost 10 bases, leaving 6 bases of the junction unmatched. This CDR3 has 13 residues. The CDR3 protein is CATRGQGVYGYTF. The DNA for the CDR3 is TGTGCCACCCGGGGACAGGGGGTGTATGGCTACACCTTC.

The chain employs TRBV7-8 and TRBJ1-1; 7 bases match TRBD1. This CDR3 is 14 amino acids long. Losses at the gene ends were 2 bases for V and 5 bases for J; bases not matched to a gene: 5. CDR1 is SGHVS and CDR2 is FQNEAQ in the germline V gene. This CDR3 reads CASSLRGGPTEAFF. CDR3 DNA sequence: TGTGCCAGCAGCTTAAGAGGGGGCCCAACTGAAGCTTTCTTT.

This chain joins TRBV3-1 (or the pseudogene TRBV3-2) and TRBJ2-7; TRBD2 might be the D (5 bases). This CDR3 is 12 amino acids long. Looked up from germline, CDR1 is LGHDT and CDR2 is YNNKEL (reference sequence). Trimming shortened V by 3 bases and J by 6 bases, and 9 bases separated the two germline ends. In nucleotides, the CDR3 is TGTGCCAGCAGCCAGGGTCGGGGCGAGCAGTACTTC. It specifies CASSQGRGEQYF.

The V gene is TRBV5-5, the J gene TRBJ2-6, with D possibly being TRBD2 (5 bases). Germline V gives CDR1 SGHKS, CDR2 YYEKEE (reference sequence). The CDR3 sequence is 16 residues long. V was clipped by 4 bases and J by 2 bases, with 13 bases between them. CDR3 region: CASSVLASTGANVLTF. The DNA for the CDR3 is TGTGCCAGCAGCGTTCTGGCTAGCACTGGGGCCAACGTCCTGACTTTC.

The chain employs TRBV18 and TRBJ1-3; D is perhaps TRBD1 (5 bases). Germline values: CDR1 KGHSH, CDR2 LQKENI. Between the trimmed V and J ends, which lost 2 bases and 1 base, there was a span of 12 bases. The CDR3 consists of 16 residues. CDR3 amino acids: CASSPAGSSSGNTIYF. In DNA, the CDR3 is TGTGCCAGCTCACCAGCAGGGTCCAGTTCTGGAAACACCATATATTTT.

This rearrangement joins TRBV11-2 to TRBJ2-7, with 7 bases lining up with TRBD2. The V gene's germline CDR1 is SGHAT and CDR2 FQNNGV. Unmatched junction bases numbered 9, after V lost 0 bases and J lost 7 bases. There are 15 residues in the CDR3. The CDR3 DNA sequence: TGTGCCAGCAGCTTAGAGGGGGAGGGGAGGGAAGAGCAGTACTTC. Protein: CASSLEGEGREEQYF.

The CDR3, as DNA: TGTGCCAGCAGTGAAAAGGGGCTCGGTCAGCCCCAGCATTTT. Translation: CASSEKGLGQPQHF. V usage is TRBV2 and J usage is TRBJ1-5, with D possibly matching TRBD1 (5 bases). V lost 2 bases, J lost 6 bases, and 11 bases lay in between. The CDR3 extends over 14 amino acids. In germline, CDR1 is SNHLY, CDR2 FYNNEI.

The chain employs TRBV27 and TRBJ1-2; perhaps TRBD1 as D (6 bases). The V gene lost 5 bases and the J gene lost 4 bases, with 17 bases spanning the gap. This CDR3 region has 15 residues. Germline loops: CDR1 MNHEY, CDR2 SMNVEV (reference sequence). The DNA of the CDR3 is TGTGCCAGCAGTCCGCAGGGGCTGAAGTTCTATGGCTACACCTTC. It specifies CASSPQGLKFYGYTF.